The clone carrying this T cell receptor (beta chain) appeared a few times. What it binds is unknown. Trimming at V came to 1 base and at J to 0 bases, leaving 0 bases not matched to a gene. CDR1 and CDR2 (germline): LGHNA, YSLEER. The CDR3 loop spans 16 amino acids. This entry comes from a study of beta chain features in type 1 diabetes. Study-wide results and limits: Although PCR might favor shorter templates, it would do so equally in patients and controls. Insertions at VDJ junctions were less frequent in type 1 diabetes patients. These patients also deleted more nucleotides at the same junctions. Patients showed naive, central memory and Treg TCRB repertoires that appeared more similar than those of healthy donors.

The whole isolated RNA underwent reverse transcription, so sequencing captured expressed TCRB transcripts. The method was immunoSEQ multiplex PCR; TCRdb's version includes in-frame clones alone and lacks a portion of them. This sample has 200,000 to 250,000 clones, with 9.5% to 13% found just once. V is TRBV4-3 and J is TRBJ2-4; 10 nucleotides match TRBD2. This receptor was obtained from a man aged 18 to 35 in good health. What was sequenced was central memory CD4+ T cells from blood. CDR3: CASSQGLAGAKNIQYF. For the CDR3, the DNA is TGCGCCAGCAGCCAAGGACTAGCGGGAGCCAAAAACATTCAGTACTTC.